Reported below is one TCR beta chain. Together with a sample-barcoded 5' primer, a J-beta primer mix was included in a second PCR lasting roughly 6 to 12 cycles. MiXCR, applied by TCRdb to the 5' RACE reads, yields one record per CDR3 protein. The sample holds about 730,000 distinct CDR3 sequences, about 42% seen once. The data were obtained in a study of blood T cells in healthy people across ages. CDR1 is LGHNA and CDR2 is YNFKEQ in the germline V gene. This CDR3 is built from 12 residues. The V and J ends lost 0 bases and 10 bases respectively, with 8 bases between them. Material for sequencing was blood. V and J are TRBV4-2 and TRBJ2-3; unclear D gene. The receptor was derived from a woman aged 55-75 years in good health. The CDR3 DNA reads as TGTGCCAGCAGCCAAGATGGGCTCGCGCAGTATTTT. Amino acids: CASSQDGLAQYF.